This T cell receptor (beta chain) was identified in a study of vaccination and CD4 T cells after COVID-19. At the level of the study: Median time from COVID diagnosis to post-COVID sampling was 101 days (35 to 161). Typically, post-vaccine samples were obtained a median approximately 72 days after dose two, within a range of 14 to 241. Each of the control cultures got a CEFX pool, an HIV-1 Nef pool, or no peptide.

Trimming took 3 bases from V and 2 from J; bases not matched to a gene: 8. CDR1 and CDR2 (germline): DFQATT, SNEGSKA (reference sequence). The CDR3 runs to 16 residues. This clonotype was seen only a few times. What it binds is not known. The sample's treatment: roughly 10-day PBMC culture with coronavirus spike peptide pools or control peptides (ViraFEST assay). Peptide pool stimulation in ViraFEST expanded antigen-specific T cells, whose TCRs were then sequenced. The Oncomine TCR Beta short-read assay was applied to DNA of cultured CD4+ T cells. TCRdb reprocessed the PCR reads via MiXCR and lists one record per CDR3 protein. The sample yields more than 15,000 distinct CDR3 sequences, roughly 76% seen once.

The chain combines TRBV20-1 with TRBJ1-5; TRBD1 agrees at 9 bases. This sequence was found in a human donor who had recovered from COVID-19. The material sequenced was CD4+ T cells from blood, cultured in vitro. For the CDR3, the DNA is TGCAGTGCTAGTCGAAAAGACAGGGGGGGCAATCAGCCCCAGCATTTT. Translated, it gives CSASRKDRGGNQPQHF.